This T cell receptor (beta chain) is from a study of OX40 agonist ivuxolimab in advanced cancers. Comments on this clone: The antigen is undetermined.

Study-level results: Expanded peripheral T-cell antigen specificity went undetermined. More expanded clones were seen, on average, in CD8+ T cells than in CD4+.

Only in-frame clones appear in the TCRdb table, and some are missing; sequencing was by immunoSEQ multiplex PCR. The sample holds some 40,000 clones, approximately 80% seen once. The CDR3 loop spans 14 amino acids. The ends lost 8 bases at V and 5 bases at J; junction bases unmatched: 6. Germline V gene sequence: CDR1 MGHDK, CDR2 SYGVNS. Patients with autoimmune history or systemic immunosuppression were excluded. The rearrangement uses TRBV25-1 and TRBJ2-1; 10 bases align to TRBD1. The receptor was isolated from an adult with an advanced solid tumor such as melanoma, head and neck, liver or kidney cancer. The sequences come from CD4+ or CD8+ T cells sorted from blood, collected in a trial of the OX40 agonist ivuxolimab. Here the CDR3 DNA reads TGTGCCAGCGGAAGGACAGGGGGAAACAATGAGCAGTTCTTC. It yields the protein CASGRTGGNNEQFF.